The 28 T cell receptor beta chains below were found in one sample sequenced in a study of blood T cell repertoires in COVID-19. The table came from immunoSEQ multiplex PCR; TCRdb's copy has only in-frame clones and leaves some out. The table includes 470,000 or so clones, approximately 83% detected once. Sequencing used peripheral blood. The source is a human donor in a cohort sampled during active COVID-19.

Concerning this clone: At one end the junction does not follow the germline gene, possibly because of a read error. V is TRBV7-7 and J is TRBJ2-1; no definite D call. The CDR3 sequence is 13 residues long. The V gene's germline CDR1 is SSHAT and CDR2 FNYEAQ (reference sequence). The CDR3 sequence is CASSLDVDNEQFF. CDR3 sequence (DNA): TGTGCTAGCAGCTTAGATGTAGACAATGAGCAGTTCTTC.

This rearrangement joins TRBV6-1 to TRBJ2-2; 8 bases fit TRBD1. The V gene end was trimmed by 1 base and the J gene end by 5 bases; junction bases not matched to a gene: 3. CDR1 is MNHNS and CDR2 is SASEGT in the germline V gene. CDR3 size: 15 residues. This CDR3 is CASSEGTGNTGELFF. In DNA form, the CDR3 reads TGTGCCAGCAGTGAAGGGACAGGGAATACCGGGGAGCTGTTTTTT.

The chain is built from TRBV7-2 and TRBJ2-5; 7 nucleotides agree with TRBD2. V was clipped by 2 bases and J by 2 bases; unmatched bases: 8. The germline V gene has CDR1 SGHTA and CDR2 FQGNSA. The CDR3 loop spans 16 amino acids. The CDR3 region has the DNA TGTGCCAGCAGCTTAACTAGCGCAAATATACAAGAGACCCAGTACTTC. Its protein product is CASSLTSANIQETQYF.

This clone has more than one count but fewer than ten. The genes are TRBV25-1 and TRBJ1-2; 10 bases map to TRBD1. The CDR3 consists of 15 residues. V lost 3 bases and J lost 7; bases outside the gene matches: 8. CDR1 and CDR2 (germline): MGHDK, SYGVNS. Written as DNA, the CDR3 is TGTGCCAGCAGTGACCCGACAGGGGGCCGTAGTGGCTACACCTTC. Protein sequence: CASSDPTGGRSGYTF.

The chain recombines TRBV7-3 with TRBJ1-4, with a weak D call TRBD1 (6 bases). The CDR3 extends over 18 amino acids. Germline V CDR1 and CDR2: SGHTA, FQGTGA. The V and J ends lost 2 bases and 0 bases respectively, with 16 bases between them. CDR3 amino acids: CASSLSRGTLATNEKLFF. Here the CDR3 DNA reads TGTGCCAGCAGCTTATCGAGGGGGACACTCGCAACTAATGAAAAACTGTTTTTT.

V usage is TRBV9 and J usage is TRBJ1-1, with TRBD1 matching 8 bases. The V gene end was trimmed by 3 bases and the J gene end by 4 bases; junction bases not matched to a gene: 5. Looked up from germline, CDR1 is SGDLS and CDR2 is YYNGEE. This CDR3 is 14 amino acids long. The CDR3 nucleotides are TGTGCCAGCAGCGCCCAAACAGGGGGCACTGAAGCTTTCTTT. It yields the protein CASSAQTGGTEAFF.

The genes are TRBV19 and TRBJ1-6, with TRBD1 identical over 8 bases. With V trimmed by 5 bases and J by 8 bases, 14 bases remained unmatched. The CDR3 has 17 amino acids. Germline assignment: CDR1 LNHDA and CDR2 SQIVND (reference sequence). The CDR3 protein is CASSPSFGDRSYSPLHF. CDR3 nucleotide sequence: TGTGCCAGTAGTCCTTCCTTTGGGGACAGGTCCTATTCACCCCTCCACTTT.

This clone was detected only once. The rearrangement links TRBV5-1 to TRBJ2-7, with 9 nucleotides matching TRBD2. Germline CDR1 is SGHRS and CDR2 is YFSETQ. The CDR3 is 15 amino acids. Trimming removed 3 bases from V and 7 bases from J; junction bases left unmatched: 11. The CDR3 DNA follows: TGCGCCAGCAGCTCGTATAGCGGGAGACCCAATGAGCAGTACTTC. Its translation: CASSSYSGRPNEQYF.

This rearrangement joins TRBV18 to TRBJ2-1; the D gene is possibly TRBD1 (6 bases). V shed 1 base and J shed 0 bases, with 10 bases lying between them. CDR1 is KGHSH, CDR2 LQKENI, per germline. This CDR3 contains 16 residues. The CDR3 nucleotides are TGTGCCAGCTCACCACAGGGGGTATTCTCCTACAATGAGCAGTTCTTC. This gives the protein CASSPQGVFSYNEQFF.

This chain uses TRBV4-2 with TRBJ2-7; TRBD2 matches 13 bases. CDR3 size: 19 residues. The trim removed 4 bases at V and 0 bases at J, leaving 12 bases unmatched. The V gene's germline CDR1 is LGHNA and CDR2 YNFKEQ. The CDR3 DNA is TGTGCCAGCAGCCGAAAGACTAGCGGGAGGCTTCCGAGCTCCTACGAGCAGTACTTC. Amino acids: CASSRKTSGRLPSSYEQYF.

This chain links TRBV30 with TRBJ2-1; tentative D call: TRBD1 (6 bases). With 2 bases removed from V and 0 bases from J, the gap between germline ends came to 14 bases. The CDR3 runs 16 residues. Germline loops: CDR1 GTSNPN, CDR2 SVGIG (reference sequence). Here the CDR3 reads CAWSFPGTPSYNEQFF. The CDR3 region has the DNA TGTGCCTGGAGTTTTCCCGGGACACCCTCCTACAATGAGCAGTTCTTC. Full variable domain (remainder filled in from reference TRBV30 and TRBJ2-1): SQTIHQWPATLVQPVGSPLSLECTVEGTSNPNLYWYRQAAGRGLQLLFYSVGIGQISSEVPQNLSASRPQDRQFILSSKKLLLSDSGFYLCAWSFPGTPSYNEQFFGPGTRLTVL.

V gene TRBV28 combines with J gene TRBJ2-1; TRBD2 is a possible D gene (6 bases). This CDR3 has 12 residues. Germline CDR1 is MDHEN and CDR2 is SYDVKM. With 2 bases removed from V and 10 bases from J, the gap between germline ends came to 9 bases. CDR3 nucleotides: TGTGCCAGCAGTTTAGGAGGGCGGGAGCAGTTCTTC. As protein: CASSLGGREQFF.

The chain has TRBV30 and TRBJ1-4; TRBD1 might be the D (5 bases). The V gene's germline CDR1 is GTSNPN and CDR2 SVGIG (reference sequence). The CDR3 is made up of 14 amino acids. Trimming took 5 bases from V and 7 from J, leaving 17 bases between them. CDR3 sequence reads: CAWAQPGDGEKLFF. CDR3 nucleotide sequence: TGTGCCTGGGCCCAACCGGGGGACGGTGAAAAACTGTTTTTT.

The V and J genes are TRBV7-2 and TRBJ2-1; D perhaps matches TRBD1 (5 bases). V lost 5 bases and J lost 3, with 11 bases in between. In germline, CDR1 is SGHTA, CDR2 FQGNSA. This CDR3 contains 14 residues. The CDR3 DNA follows: TGTGCCAGCAGCCCCAGGACAAACTACAATGAGCAGTTCTTC. Its protein is CASSPRTNYNEQFF. The full variable domain, with the rest looked up from reference TRBV7-2 and TRBJ2-1, is GAGVSQSPSNKVTEKGKDVELRCDPISGHTALYWYRQSLGQGLEFLIYFQGNSAPDKSGLPSDRFSAERTGGSVSTLTIQRTQQEDSAVYLCASSPRTNYNEQFFGPGTRLTVL.

V and J are TRBV19 and TRBJ1-2, with D uncertain. Germline CDR1 reads LNHDA; CDR2 reads SQIVND (reference sequence). The V end lost 2 bases, the J end lost 3 bases, and 7 bases lay between the germline ends. The CDR3 runs 13 residues. CDR3 region: CASSISGDYGYTF. DNA of the CDR3: TGTGCCAGTAGTATATCCGGGGACTATGGCTACACCTTC.

Here the CDR3 DNA reads TGTGCCAGCAACGGACTAGCGGTCTCGGGGGAGCAGTACTTC. Residues: CASNGLAVSGEQYF. The V call is TRBV6-5, the J call TRBJ2-7; TRBD2 aligns across 10 bases. The CDR3 is 14 amino acids. Trimming cost V 7 bases and J 7 bases; bases outside gene matches: 10. CDR1 MNHEY and CDR2 SVGAGI come from the germline V gene.

J is TRBJ2-1 and V is TRBV2; D is unresolved. The CDR3 is 16 residues long. Germline V gives CDR1 SNHLY, CDR2 FYNNEI. Trimming took 6 bases from V and 3 from J, leaving 18 bases between them. The CDR3 DNA reads TGTGCCAGCAGACCAAGGTCAGTGGGCCTCTACAATGAGCAGTTCTTC. Protein: CASRPRSVGLYNEQFF.

This clone was observed a few times. V is TRBV9 and J is TRBJ1-5; no firm D call. Trimming pared 7 bases from V and 3 bases from J, leaving 17 bases between. The CDR3 runs to 15 residues. Germline V gene data show CDR1 as SGDLS and CDR2 as YYNGEE. CDR3 nucleotide sequence: TGTGCCAGCGGAAGGAGGGAGACGAACAATCAGCCCCAGCATTTT. Its translation is CASGRRETNNQPQHF.

V is TRBV28 and J is TRBJ2-2; 7 positions match TRBD1. CDR3 size: 16 residues. Germline CDR1 and CDR2: MDHEN and SYDVKM. Trimming removed 5 bases from V and 0 bases from J; junction bases left unmatched: 6. The CDR3 is CASSNTGTANTGELFF. CDR3 coding DNA: TGTGCCAGCAGTAATACCGGGACAGCGAACACCGGGGAGCTGTTTTTT.

Points on this clone: Relative to the germline gene, one junction end is altered; a read error may explain this. The CDR3 DNA reads TGTGCTAGCAGGGCCGGACTAGCGGGGGACAATGAGCAGTTCTTC. Translating gives CASRAGLAGDNEQFF. This sequence joins TRBV7-7 and TRBJ2-1; the match to TRBD2 covers 13 bases. The CDR3 runs 15 residues. From germline, CDR1 is SSHAT and CDR2 FNYEAQ (reference sequence). The variable domain in full, with the rest retrieved from reference TRBV7-7 and TRBJ2-1, is GAGVSQSPRYKVTKRGQDVTLRCDPISSHATLYWYQQALGQGPEFLTYFNYEAQPDKSGLPSDRFSAERPEGSISTLTIQRTEQRDSAMYRCASRAGLAGDNEQFFGPGTRLTVL.

This clone was counted only a few times. V and J are TRBV4-2 and TRBJ2-3, with 13 bases fitting TRBD2. The CDR3 runs 16 residues. Germline V CDR1 and CDR2: LGHNA, YNFKEQ. Trimming took 2 bases from V and 5 from J; bases not matched to a gene: 4. Written as DNA, the CDR3 is TGTGCCAGCAGCCAAAAACTAGCGGGAGGGGGAGATACGCAGTATTTT. This codes for CASSQKLAGGGDTQYF.

This sequence joins TRBV5-1 and TRBJ2-1; a possible D gene is TRBD2 (6 bases). The CDR3 covers 16 residues. Germline V gene lookup returns CDR1 SGHRS and CDR2 YFSETQ. V was pared by 2 bases and J by 7 bases, with 19 bases between. In nucleotides, the CDR3 is TGCGCCAGCAGCTTAGTAGCGAGTTCGGGGGAGAATGAGCAGTTCTTC. Translating gives CASSLVASSGENEQFF.

This sequence joins TRBV3-1 (or the pseudogene TRBV3-2) and TRBJ2-1; 9 positions match TRBD2. J was trimmed by 4 bases and V by 3 bases; bases with no gene match: 4. Per germline, CDR1 LGHDT and CDR2 YNNKEL (reference sequence). The CDR3 is made up of 15 amino acids. The CDR3 protein is CASSQSGGTYNEQFF. CDR3 DNA: TGTGCCAGCAGCCAGAGCGGGGGGACTTACAATGAGCAGTTCTTC.

In this sample, this clone turned up a few times. The J gene is TRBJ2-1, the V gene TRBV9; TRBD2 matches 9 bases. This CDR3 is 13 amino acids long. The V gene end was trimmed by 7 bases and the J gene end by 5 bases; junction bases not matched to a gene: 4. CDR1 and CDR2 from the germline V gene are SGDLS and YYNGEE. CDR3 loop: CASGLAINNEQFF. CDR3 DNA: TGTGCCAGCGGACTAGCGATCAACAATGAGCAGTTCTTC.

This clone came up many times. This chain joins TRBV4-2 and TRBJ2-3, with 8 nucleotides matching TRBD2. The CDR3 is made up of 17 amino acids. Losses at the gene ends were 0 bases for V and 5 bases for J; bases not matched to a gene: 10. Germline CDR1 is LGHNA and CDR2 is YNFKEQ. CDR3 residues: CASSQDLQLAGGDTQYF. In nucleotides, the CDR3 is TGTGCCAGCAGCCAAGATTTGCAGCTAGCGGGTGGAGATACGCAGTATTTT.

V and J are TRBV20-1 and TRBJ2-1, with 9 bases that match TRBD2. Germline-derived CDR1 and CDR2 are DFQATT and SNEGSKA (reference sequence). CDR3 length: 15 residues. V shed 3 bases, J shed 1 base, and the junction held 4 bases outside the gene matches. For the CDR3, the DNA is TGCAGTGCTAGTTTTAGCGGGAGTTCCTACAATGAGCAGTTCTTC. Translated, it gives CSASFSGSSYNEQFF.

This rearrangement joins TRBV18 to TRBJ1-1, with TRBD1 as a possible D gene (5 bases). Trimming pared 0 bases from V and 3 bases from J, leaving 14 bases between. Germline V gene data show CDR1 as KGHSH and CDR2 as LQKENI. This CDR3 region has 16 residues. The CDR3 here is CASSPPGRAGYTEAFF. CDR3 coding DNA: TGTGCCAGCTCACCACCAGGCAGGGCAGGGTACACTGAAGCTTTCTTT.

The V call is TRBV15, the J call TRBJ2-7, with 10 positions matching TRBD2. CDR3 length: 17 amino acids. Germline V gene data show CDR1 as LNHNV and CDR2 as YYDKDF (reference sequence). Trimming at V came to 3 bases and at J to 0 bases, leaving 8 bases not matched to a gene. This CDR3 is CATSSELAGRLSYEQYF. DNA for the CDR3: TGTGCCACCAGCAGCGAACTAGCGGGGCGACTCTCCTACGAGCAGTACTTC.